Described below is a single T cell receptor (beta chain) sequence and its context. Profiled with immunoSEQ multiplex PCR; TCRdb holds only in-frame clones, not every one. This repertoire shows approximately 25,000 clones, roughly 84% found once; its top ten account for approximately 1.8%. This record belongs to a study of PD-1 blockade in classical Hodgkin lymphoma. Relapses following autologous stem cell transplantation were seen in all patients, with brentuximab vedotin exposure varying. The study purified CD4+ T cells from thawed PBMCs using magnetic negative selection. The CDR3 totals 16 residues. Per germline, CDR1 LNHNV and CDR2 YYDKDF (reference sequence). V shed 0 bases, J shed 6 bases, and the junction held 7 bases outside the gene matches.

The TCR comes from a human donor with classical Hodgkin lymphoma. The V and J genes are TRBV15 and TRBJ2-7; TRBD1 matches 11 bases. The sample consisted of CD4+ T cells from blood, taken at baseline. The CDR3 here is CATSRDLSGTGGEQYF. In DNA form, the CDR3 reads TGTGCCACCAGCAGAGATTTGAGCGGGACAGGGGGCGAGCAGTACTTC.